This T cell receptor (beta chain) was captured by sequencing in a study of blood T cells in healthy people across ages. The CDR3 sequence is 16 residues long. Germline CDR1 is LGHNA and CDR2 is YSLEER. With 3 bases clipped from V and 4 bases from J, the junction kept 5 bases outside the gene matches. Sample-barcoded 5' priming and a J-beta primer mix drove a second PCR of roughly 6 to 12 cycles. In TCRdb, the 5' RACE reads were re-called with MiXCR into one record per CDR3 protein. The sample records about 800,000 distinct CDR3 sequences, 20% to 25% being singletons. These data were also filed under a second study, of T cells of mothers and their children.

This TCR derives from a boy younger than 18 in good health. This rearrangement joins TRBV4-3 to TRBJ1-6, with 8 bases lining up with TRBD1. Sequencing was performed on blood. The CDR3 sequence is CASSQRWTGYNSPLHF. The CDR3, as DNA: TGCGCCAGCAGCCAGCGGTGGACAGGGTATAATTCACCCCTCCACTTT.